This T cell receptor (beta chain) was identified in a study of vaccination and CD4 T cells after COVID-19. Whole-study context: At a median approximately 99 days (range 35 to 161) after diagnosis, post-COVID samples were drawn.

The study sequenced cultured CD4+ T cell DNA using the Oncomine TCR Beta short-read assay. TCRdb itself ran the PCR reads through MiXCR, one entry per CDR3 protein. The sample shows roughly 20,000 distinct CDR3 sequences, roughly two fifths of them seen only once. General study results and limits: Of the reactive clones in convalescent patients, a median about 86% showed up only post-vaccination.

Regarding this clonotype: Its specificity is unknown.

Treatment described: approximately nine-day PBMC culture with coronavirus spike peptide pools or control peptides (ViraFEST assay). The sequence derives from a human donor who had recovered from COVID-19. Sample: CD4+ T cells from blood, cultured in vitro, taken after SARS-CoV-2 vaccination.

CDR3 DNA sequence: TGTGCCAGCAGTTACTCGTGGGCCACTGAAGCTTTCTTT. Its protein product is CASSYSWATEAFF. The chain recombines TRBV6-2 or TRBV6-3 with TRBJ1-1; D uncertain. This CDR3 has 13 residues. Germline V gene sequence: CDR1 MNHEY, CDR2 SVGEGT. V was shortened by 0 bases and J by 4 bases, with 6 bases between the two germline ends.